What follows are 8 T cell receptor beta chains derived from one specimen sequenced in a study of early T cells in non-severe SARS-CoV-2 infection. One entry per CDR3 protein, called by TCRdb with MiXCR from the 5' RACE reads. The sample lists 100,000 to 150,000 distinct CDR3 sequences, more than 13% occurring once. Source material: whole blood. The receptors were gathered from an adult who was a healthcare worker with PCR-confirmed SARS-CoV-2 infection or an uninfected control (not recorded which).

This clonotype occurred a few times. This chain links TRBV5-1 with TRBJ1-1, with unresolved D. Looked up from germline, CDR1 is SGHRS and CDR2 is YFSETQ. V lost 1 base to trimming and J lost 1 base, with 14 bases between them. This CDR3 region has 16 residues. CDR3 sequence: CASSLSAGLENTEAFF. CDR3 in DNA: TGCGCCAGCAGCTTGTCCGCAGGACTGGAGAACACTGAAGCTTTCTTT.

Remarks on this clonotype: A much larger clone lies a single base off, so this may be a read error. The CDR3 is CASRDTYEQYF. As DNA, the CDR3 is TGTGCCAGCAGGGATACCTACGAGCAGTACTTC. The chain joins TRBV6-6 to TRBJ2-7; D is undetermined. The CDR3 totals 11 residues. With 6 bases removed from V and 2 bases from J, the gap between germline ends came to 5 bases. CDR1 and CDR2 from the germline V gene are MNHNY and SVGAGI (reference sequence).

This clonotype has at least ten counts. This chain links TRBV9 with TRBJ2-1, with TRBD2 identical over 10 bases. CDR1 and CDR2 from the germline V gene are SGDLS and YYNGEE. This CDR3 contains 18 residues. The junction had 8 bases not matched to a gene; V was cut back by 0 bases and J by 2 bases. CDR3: CASSVVARLAGPYNEQFF. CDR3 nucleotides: TGTGCCAGCAGCGTAGTAGCGAGACTAGCGGGCCCCTACAATGAGCAGTTCTTC.

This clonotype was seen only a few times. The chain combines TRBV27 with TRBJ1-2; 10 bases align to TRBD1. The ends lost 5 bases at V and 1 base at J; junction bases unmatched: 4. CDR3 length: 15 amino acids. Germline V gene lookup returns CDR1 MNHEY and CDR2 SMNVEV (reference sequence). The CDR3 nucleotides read TGTGCCAGCAGTCCCTGGACAGGGGGTAACTATGGCTACACCTTC. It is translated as CASSPWTGGNYGYTF.

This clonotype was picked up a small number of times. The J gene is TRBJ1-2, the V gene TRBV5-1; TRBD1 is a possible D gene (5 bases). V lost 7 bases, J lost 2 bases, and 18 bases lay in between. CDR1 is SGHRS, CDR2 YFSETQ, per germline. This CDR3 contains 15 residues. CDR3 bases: TGCGCCAGCGCAACCGGGACGCCGGAAAACTATGGCTACACCTTC. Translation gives CASATGTPENYGYTF.

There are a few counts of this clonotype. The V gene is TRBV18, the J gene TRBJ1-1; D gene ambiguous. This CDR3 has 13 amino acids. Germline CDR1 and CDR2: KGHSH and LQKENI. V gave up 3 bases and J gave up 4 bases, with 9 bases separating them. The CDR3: CASSPGISTEAFF. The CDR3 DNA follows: TGTGCCAGCTCACCGGGGATCAGCACTGAAGCTTTCTTT.

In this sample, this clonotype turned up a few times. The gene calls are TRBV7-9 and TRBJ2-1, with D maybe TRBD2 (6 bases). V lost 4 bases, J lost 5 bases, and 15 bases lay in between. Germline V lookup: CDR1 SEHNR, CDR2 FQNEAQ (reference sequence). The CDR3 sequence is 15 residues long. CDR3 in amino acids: CASSSSEGPDNEQFF. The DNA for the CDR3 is TGTGCCAGCAGCTCGTCGGAGGGACCCGACAATGAGCAGTTCTTC.

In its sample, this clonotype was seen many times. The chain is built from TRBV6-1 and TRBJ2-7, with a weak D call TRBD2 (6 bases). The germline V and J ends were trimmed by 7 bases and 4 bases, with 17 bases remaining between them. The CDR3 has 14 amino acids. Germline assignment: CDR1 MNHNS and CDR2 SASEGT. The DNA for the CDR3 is TGTGCCAGCATCGGGACTCGGGGGACTTACGAGCAGTACTTC. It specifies CASIGTRGTYEQYF.